This TCR beta chain was sequenced for a study of response to subunit inactivated influenza vaccine. The study's findings and limits: Authors suggested few new T cells are recruited by each seasonal influenza vaccination.

TCRdb redid the calling of the RT-PCR reads with MiXCR, one entry per CDR3 protein. Found here are roughly 700,000 distinct CDR3 sequences, around a sixth of them singletons; the top ten hold 11%. This clonotype was found a few times. No antigen is known for it. The sequence was obtained from a middle-aged man who received an inactivated influenza vaccine. This material consisted of PBMCs from blood, taken approximately 12 days after vaccination.

CDR3 nucleotide sequence: TGTGCCAGCAGCTTGAAGGTTTCCAATGAGCAGTTCTTC. Its translation is CASSLKVSNEQFF. The V call is TRBV5-6, the J call TRBJ2-1; D remains ambiguous. The CDR3 totals 13 residues. Trimming pared 1 base from V and 6 bases from J, leaving 8 bases between. The V gene's germline CDR1 is SGHDT and CDR2 YYEEEE. Complete variable domain (other parts from reference TRBV5-6 and TRBJ2-1): DAGVTQSPTHLIKTRGQQVTLRCSPKSGHDTVSWYQQALGQGPQFIFQYYEEEERQRGNFPDRFSGHQFPNYSSELNVNALLLGDSALYLCASSLKVSNEQFFGPGTRLTVL.